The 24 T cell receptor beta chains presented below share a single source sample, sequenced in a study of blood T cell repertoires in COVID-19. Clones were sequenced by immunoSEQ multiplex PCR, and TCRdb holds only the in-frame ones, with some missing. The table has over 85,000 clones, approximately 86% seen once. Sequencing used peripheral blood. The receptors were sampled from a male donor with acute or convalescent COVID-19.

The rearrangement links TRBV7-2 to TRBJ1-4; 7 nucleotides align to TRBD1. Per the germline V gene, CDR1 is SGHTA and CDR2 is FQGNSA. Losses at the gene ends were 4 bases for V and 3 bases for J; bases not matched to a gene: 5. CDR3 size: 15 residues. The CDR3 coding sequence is TGTGCCAGCAGCTCGATGGGACAGCCTAATGAAAAACTGTTTTTT. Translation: CASSSMGQPNEKLFF.

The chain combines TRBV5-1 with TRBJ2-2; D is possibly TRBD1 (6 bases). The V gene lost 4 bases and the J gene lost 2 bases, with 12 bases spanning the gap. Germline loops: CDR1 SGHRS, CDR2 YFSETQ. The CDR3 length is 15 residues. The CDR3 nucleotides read TGCGCCAGCAGCCCGGGACATGAAAACACCGGGGAGCTGTTTTTT. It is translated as CASSPGHENTGELFF.

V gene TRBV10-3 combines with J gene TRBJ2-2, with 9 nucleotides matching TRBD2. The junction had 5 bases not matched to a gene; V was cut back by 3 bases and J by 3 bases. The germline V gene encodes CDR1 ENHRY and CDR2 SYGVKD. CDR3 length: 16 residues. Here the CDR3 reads CAISEAGGPDTGELFF. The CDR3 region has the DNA TGTGCCATCAGTGAAGCGGGGGGCCCCGACACCGGGGAGCTGTTTTTT.

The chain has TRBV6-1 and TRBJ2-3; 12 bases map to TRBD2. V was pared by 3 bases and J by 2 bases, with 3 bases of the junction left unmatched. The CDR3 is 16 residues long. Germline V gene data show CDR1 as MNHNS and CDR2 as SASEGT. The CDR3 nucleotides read TGTGCCAGCAGTGAGAGACTAGCGGGGGACACAGATACGCAGTATTTT. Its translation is CASSERLAGDTDTQYF.

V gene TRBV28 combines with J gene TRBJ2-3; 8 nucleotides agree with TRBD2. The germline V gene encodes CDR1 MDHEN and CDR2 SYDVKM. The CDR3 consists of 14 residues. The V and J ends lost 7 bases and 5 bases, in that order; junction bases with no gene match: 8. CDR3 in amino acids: CASNPGGRGDTQYF. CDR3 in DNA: TGTGCCAGCAACCCGGGGGGGCGGGGAGATACGCAGTATTTT.

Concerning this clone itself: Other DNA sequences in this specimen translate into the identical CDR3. CDR3 coding DNA: TGTGCCAGCAGTGTACAGGGGGGCAATGAGCAGTTCTTC. Protein: CASSVQGGNEQFF. V is TRBV6-4 and J is TRBJ2-1; 8 bases map to TRBD1. This CDR3 spans 13 amino acids. With V trimmed by 4 bases and J by 6 bases, 2 bases remained unmatched. Looked up from germline, CDR1 is MRHNA and CDR2 is SNTAGT.

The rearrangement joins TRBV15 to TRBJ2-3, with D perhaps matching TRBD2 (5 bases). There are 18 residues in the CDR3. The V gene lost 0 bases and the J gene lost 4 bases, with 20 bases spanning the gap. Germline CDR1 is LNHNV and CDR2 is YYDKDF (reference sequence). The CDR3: CATSRDRAGGFQSDTQYF. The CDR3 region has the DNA TGTGCCACCAGCAGAGATAGGGCAGGAGGATTTCAGTCAGATACGCAGTATTTT.

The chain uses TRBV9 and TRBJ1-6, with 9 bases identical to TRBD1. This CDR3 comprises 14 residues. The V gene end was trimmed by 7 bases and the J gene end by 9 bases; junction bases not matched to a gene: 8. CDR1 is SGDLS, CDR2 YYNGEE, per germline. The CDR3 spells CASGGQGSGSPLHF. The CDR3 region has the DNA TGTGCCAGCGGCGGACAGGGGTCAGGTTCACCCCTCCACTTT.

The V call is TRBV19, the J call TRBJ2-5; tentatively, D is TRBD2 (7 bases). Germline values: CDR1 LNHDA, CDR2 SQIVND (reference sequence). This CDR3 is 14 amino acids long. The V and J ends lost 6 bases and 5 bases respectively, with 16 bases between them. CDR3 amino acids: CASRPGGAWETQYF. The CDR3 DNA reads TGTGCCAGTAGACCGGGGGGCGCGTGGGAGACCCAGTACTTC. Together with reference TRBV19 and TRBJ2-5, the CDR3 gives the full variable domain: DGGITQSPKYLFRKEGQNVTLSCEQNLNHDAMYWYRQDPGQGLRLIYYSQIVNDFQKGDIAEGYSVSREKKESFPLTVTSAQKNPTAFYLCASRPGGAWETQYFGPGTRLLVL.

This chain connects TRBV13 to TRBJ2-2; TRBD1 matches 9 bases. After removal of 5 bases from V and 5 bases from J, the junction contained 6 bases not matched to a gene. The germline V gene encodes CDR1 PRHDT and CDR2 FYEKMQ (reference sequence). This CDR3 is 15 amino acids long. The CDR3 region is CASSQDRGLTGELFF. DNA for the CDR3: TGTGCCAGCAGCCAGGACAGGGGTTTAACCGGGGAGCTGTTTTTT.

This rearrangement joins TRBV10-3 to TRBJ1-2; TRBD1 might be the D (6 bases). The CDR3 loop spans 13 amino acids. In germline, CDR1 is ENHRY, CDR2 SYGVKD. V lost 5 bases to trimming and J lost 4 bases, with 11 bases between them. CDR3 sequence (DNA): TGTGCCATCAGTCTCAGGGGTGGCTATGGCTACACCTTC. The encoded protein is CAISLRGGYGYTF.

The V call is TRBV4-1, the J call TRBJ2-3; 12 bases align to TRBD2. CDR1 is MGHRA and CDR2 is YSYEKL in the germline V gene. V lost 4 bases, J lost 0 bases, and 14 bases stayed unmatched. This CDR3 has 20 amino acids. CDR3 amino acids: CASSLTPLAGGLSSTDTQYF. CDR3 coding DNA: TGCGCCAGCAGCCTTACCCCACTAGCGGGGGGACTTTCTAGCACAGATACGCAGTATTTT.

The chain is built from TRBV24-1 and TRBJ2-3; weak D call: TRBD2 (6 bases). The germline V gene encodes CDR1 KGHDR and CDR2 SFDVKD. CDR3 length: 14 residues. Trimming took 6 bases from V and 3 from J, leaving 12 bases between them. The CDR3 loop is CATSPPGRTDTQYF. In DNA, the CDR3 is TGTGCCACCAGTCCCCCAGGGAGGACAGATACGCAGTATTTT.

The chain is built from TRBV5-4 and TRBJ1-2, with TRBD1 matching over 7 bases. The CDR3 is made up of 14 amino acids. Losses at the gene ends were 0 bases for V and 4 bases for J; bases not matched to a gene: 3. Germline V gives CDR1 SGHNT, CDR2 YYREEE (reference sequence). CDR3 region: CASSLVGTAYGYTF. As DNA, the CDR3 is TGTGCCAGCAGCTTGGTAGGGACAGCCTATGGCTACACCTTC.

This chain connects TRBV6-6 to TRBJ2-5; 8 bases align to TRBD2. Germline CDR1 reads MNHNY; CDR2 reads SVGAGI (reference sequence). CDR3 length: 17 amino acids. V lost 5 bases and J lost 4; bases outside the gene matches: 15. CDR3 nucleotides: TGTGCCAGCAGTCGACCCCGGACTAGCTCTACCGGAGAGACCCAGTACTTC. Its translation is CASSRPRTSSTGETQYF.

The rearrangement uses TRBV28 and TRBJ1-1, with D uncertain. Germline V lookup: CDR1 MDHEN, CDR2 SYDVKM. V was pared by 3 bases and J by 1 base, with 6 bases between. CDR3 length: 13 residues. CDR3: CASSLRANTEAFF. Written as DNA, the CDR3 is TGTGCCAGCAGTTTGAGGGCGAACACTGAAGCTTTCTTT. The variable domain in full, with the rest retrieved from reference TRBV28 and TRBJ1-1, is DVKVTQSSRYLVKRTGEKVFLECVQDMDHENMFWYRQDPGLGLRLIYFSYDVKMKEKGDIPEGYSVSREKKERFSLILESASTNQTSMYLCASSLRANTEAFFGQGTRLTVV.

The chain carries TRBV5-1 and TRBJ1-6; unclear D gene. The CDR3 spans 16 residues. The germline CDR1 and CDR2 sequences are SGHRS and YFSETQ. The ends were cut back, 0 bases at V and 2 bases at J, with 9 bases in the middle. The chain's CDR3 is CASSLAVQAYNSPLHF. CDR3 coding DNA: TGCGCCAGCAGCTTGGCGGTCCAGGCCTATAATTCACCCCTCCACTTT.

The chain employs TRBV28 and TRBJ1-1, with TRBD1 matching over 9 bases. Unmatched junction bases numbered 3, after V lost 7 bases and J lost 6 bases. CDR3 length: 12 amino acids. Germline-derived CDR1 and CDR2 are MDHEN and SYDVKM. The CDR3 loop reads CASTTGGAEAFF. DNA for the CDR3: TGTGCCAGCACTACAGGGGGCGCTGAAGCTTTCTTT.

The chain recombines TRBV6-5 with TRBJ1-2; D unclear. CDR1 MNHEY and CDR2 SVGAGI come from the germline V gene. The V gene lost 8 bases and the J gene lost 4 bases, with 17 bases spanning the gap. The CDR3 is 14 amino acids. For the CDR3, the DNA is TGTGCCAGCGCTCAGGCTTCCCCATCCTATGGCTACACCTTC. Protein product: CASAQASPSYGYTF.

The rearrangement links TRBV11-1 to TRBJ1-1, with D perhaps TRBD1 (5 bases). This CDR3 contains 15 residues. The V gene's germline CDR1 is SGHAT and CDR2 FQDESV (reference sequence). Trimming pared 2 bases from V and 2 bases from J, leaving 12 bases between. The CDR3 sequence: CASSLRAGRNTEAFF. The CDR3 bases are TGTGCCAGCAGCTTAAGGGCAGGGCGAAACACTGAAGCTTTCTTT.

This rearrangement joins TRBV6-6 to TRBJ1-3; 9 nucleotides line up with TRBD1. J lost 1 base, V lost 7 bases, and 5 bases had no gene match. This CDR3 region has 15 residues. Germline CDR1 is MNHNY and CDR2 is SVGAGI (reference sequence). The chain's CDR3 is CASIWTGVSGNTIYF. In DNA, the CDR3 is TGTGCCAGCATTTGGACAGGGGTGTCTGGAAACACCATATATTTT.

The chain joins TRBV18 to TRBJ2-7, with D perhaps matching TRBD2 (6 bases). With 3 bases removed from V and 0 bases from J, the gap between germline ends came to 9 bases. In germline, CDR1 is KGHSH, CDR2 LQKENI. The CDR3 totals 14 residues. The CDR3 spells CASSPGGSSYEQYF. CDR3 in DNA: TGTGCCAGCTCACCGGGAGGAAGCTCCTACGAGCAGTACTTC.

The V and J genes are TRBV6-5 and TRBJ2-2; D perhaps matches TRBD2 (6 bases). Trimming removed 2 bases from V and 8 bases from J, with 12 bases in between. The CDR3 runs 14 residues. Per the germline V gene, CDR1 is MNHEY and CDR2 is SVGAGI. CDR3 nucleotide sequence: TGTGCCAGCAGTTACGAGCGGGTAGCGGGGGAGCTGTTTTTT. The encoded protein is CASSYERVAGELFF.

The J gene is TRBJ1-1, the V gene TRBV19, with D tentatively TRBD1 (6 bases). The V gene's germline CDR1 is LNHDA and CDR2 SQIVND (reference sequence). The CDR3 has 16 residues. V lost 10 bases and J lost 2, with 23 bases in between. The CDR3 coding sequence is TGTGCCACCCGAGGGTGGTGGGGGCGTTTTAACACTGAAGCTTTCTTT. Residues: CATRGWWGRFNTEAFF.